This T cell receptor beta chain was documented in a study of T cells in Graves' hyperthyroidism and ophthalmopathy. This clonotype was recorded a few times. What was amplified from RNA transcripts were TCR beta CDR3 regions. Carried out on the TCR CDR3, a first-round RT-PCR used the HTBI primer set. TCRdb fed the multiplex PCR reads into MiXCR, producing one record per CDR3 protein. The sample holds about 710,000 distinct CDR3 sequences, around 15% seen once. Germline V gives CDR1 MGHRA, CDR2 YSYEKL. V was clipped by 1 base and J by 2 bases; unmatched bases: 4. The CDR3 is 16 residues long. The source of this sequence is a young man with Graves' hyperthyroidism. This sequence joins TRBV4-1 and TRBJ2-4; TRBD1 aligns across 8 bases. The sequencing input was blood. CDR3 bases: TGCGCCAGCAGCCAAGGGACAGGGAGGTCCAAAAACATTCAGTACTTC. Protein: CASSQGTGRSKNIQYF.